These 28 T cell receptor beta chains came from one sample sequenced in a study of blood T cell repertoires in COVID-19. Profiling relied on immunoSEQ multiplex PCR, and the TCRdb table lists in-frame clones only, not all of them. The sample lists about 110,000 clones; approximately 69% were seen once. Sequenced material: peripheral blood. All receptors come from a man older than 75 with acute or convalescent COVID-19.

V and J are TRBV30 and TRBJ2-6, with D possibly being TRBD1 (6 bases). Trimming stripped 0 bases from V and 7 bases from J, with 10 bases between. Per the germline V gene, CDR1 is GTSNPN and CDR2 is SVGIG (reference sequence). The length of the CDR3 is 14 residues. The DNA for the CDR3 is TGTGCCTGGAGTGTACAGGGTGTTGCCAACGTCCTGACTTTC. Protein sequence: CAWSVQGVANVLTF.

This clone was picked up one time. V is TRBV5-1 and J is TRBJ2-5; a weak D match, TRBD2 (6 bases). This CDR3 is 16 amino acids long. Germline-derived CDR1 and CDR2 are SGHRS and YFSETQ. The V gene lost 0 bases and the J gene lost 0 bases, with 12 bases spanning the gap. The CDR3 loop reads CASSLGERVYQETQYF. The DNA for the CDR3 is TGCGCCAGCAGCTTGGGTGAGCGGGTTTACCAAGAGACCCAGTACTTC.

The chain employs TRBV11-3 and TRBJ2-1; D might be TRBD2 (7 bases). Germline-derived CDR1 and CDR2 are SGHNT and YENEEA. The CDR3 is 15 residues long. V was trimmed by 11 bases and J by 0 bases, leaving 17 bases between them. The CDR3: CAPRWGGYSYNEQFF. CDR3 DNA: TGTGCCCCCAGGTGGGGGGGCTACTCCTACAATGAGCAGTTCTTC.

This clone has more than one count but fewer than ten. Written as DNA, the CDR3 is TGTGCCAGCAGCTCGGGGGGGACCTACGAGCAGTACTTC. Translation gives CASSSGGTYEQYF. J is TRBJ2-7 and V is TRBV11-3; 8 bases match TRBD2. Germline CDR1 and CDR2: SGHNT and YENEEA. V was pared by 4 bases and J by 2 bases, with 1 base of the junction left unmatched. CDR3 length equals 13 residues.

The rearrangement uses TRBV11-2 and TRBJ2-1; D uncertain. The CDR3 is 14 residues long. Trimming stripped 5 bases from V and 0 bases from J, with 8 bases between. Per the germline V gene, CDR1 is SGHAT and CDR2 is FQNNGV. This chain's CDR3 is CASSGWSSYNEQFF. The CDR3 DNA sequence: TGTGCCAGCAGCGGCTGGAGCTCCTACAATGAGCAGTTCTTC.

This chain uses TRBV2 with TRBJ2-7, with 7 bases aligning to TRBD1. This CDR3 is built from 14 residues. Germline values: CDR1 SNHLY, CDR2 FYNNEI. The junction had 12 bases not matched to a gene; V was cut back by 8 bases and J by 5 bases. CDR3 nucleotide sequence: TGTGCCAGCGCCAAGGGACAGTCCGGGAACGAGCAGTACTTC. This translates into CASAKGQSGNEQYF. Drawing the rest from reference TRBV2 and TRBJ2-7, the complete variable domain is EPEVTQTPSHQVTQMGQEVILRCVPISNHLYFYWYRQILGQKVEFLVSFYNNEISEKSEIFDDQFSVERPDGSNFTLKIRSTKLEDSAMYFCASAKGQSGNEQYFGPGTRLTVT.

This rearrangement joins TRBV2 to TRBJ1-3; 7 nucleotides agree with TRBD1. This CDR3 is 17 amino acids long. Unmatched junction bases numbered 9, after V lost 4 bases and J lost 0 bases. CDR1 SNHLY and CDR2 FYNNEI come from the germline V gene. The CDR3 here is CASSGPGYRGSGNTIYF. The CDR3 bases are TGTGCCAGCAGTGGCCCTGGGTACAGGGGCTCTGGAAACACCATATATTTT.

V gene TRBV4-1 combines with J gene TRBJ2-5; 8 bases are shared with TRBD1. Losses at the gene ends were 4 bases for V and 2 bases for J; bases not matched to a gene: 3. The CDR3 has 14 residues. Germline V lookup: CDR1 MGHRA, CDR2 YSYEKL. The CDR3 reads CASSRGQGQETQYF. The CDR3 DNA reads as TGCGCCAGCAGCCGAGGACAGGGACAAGAGACCCAGTACTTC.

The chain links TRBV3-1 (or the pseudogene TRBV3-2) to TRBJ1-2, with 7 bases matching TRBD1. The trim removed 3 bases at V and 3 bases at J, leaving 10 bases unmatched. The V gene's germline CDR1 is LGHDT and CDR2 YNNKEL (reference sequence). There are 16 residues in the CDR3. CDR3 loop: CASSQPSSTGDYGYTF. The CDR3 DNA reads as TGTGCCAGCAGCCAGCCTAGCTCTACAGGGGACTATGGCTACACCTTC.

This clone was counted a few times. The rearrangement links TRBV2 to TRBJ1-2; tentative D call: TRBD1 (5 bases). CDR3 length: 13 amino acids. Germline loops: CDR1 SNHLY, CDR2 FYNNEI. Trimming removed 6 bases at V and 5 bases at J, with 13 bases between. CDR3 DNA sequence: TGTGCCAGCAGACCCCCAGGGCTTTATGGCTACACCTTC. As protein: CASRPPGLYGYTF.

This clone was counted once. V and J are TRBV5-4 and TRBJ2-5; 11 positions agree with TRBD1. After removal of 3 bases from V and 4 bases from J, the junction contained 8 bases not matched to a gene. Per the germline V gene, CDR1 is SGHNT and CDR2 is YYREEE (reference sequence). The CDR3 loop spans 16 amino acids. The CDR3 sequence is CASSWRLGTGGETQYF. The CDR3 region has the DNA TGTGCCAGCAGCTGGCGGTTGGGGACAGGGGGAGAGACCCAGTACTTC.

This clone was seen repeatedly, ten times or more. Distinct nucleotide sequences in the sample also encode this CDR3. The gene calls are TRBV7-3 and TRBJ2-3; a possible D gene is TRBD2 (5 bases). Trimming removed 1 base at V and 0 bases at J, with 5 bases between. Germline loops: CDR1 SGHTA, CDR2 FQGTGA. The CDR3 contains 14 residues. The CDR3 loop is CASSLSGSTDTQYF. In DNA form, the CDR3 reads TGTGCCAGCAGCTTAAGCGGGAGCACAGATACGCAGTATTTT.

This clone was recorded a few times. The chain is built from TRBV11-2 and TRBJ2-7; weak D call: TRBD2 (6 bases). V was trimmed by 0 bases and J by 7 bases, leaving 13 bases between them. The CDR3 sequence is 14 residues long. Germline lookup yields CDR1 SGHAT and CDR2 FQNNGV. DNA for the CDR3: TGTGCCAGCAGCTTAGATCATACAGCGGGTGAGCAGTACTTC. Translated: CASSLDHTAGEQYF.

In the case of this clone: Because the CDR3's place on the DNA is in doubt, the DNA is left out and the CDR3 is given as listed by TCRdb. This chain uses TRBV28 with TRBJ1-4; the DNA was not compared with TRBD1, the D call given in the table. In germline, CDR1 is MDHEN, CDR2 SYDVKM. The CDR3 adds up to 18 amino acids, both ends counted. The CDR3 region is CASSSSRQGLSRGEKLFF.

The gene calls are TRBV19 and TRBJ2-5; D is possibly TRBD2 (6 bases). In germline, CDR1 is LNHDA, CDR2 SQIVND (reference sequence). The CDR3 spans 13 residues. V lost 5 bases, J lost 5 bases, and 12 bases lay in between. The CDR3 nucleotides are TGTGCCAGTAGTCAAACTAGCTCGGAGACCCAGTACTTC. Amino acid sequence: CASSQTSSETQYF.

Only a few counts were recorded for this clone. J is TRBJ1-1 and V is TRBV7-2; 8 bases line up with TRBD1. CDR1 and CDR2 from the germline V gene are SGHTA and FQGNSA. The CDR3 consists of 15 residues. V was pared by 1 base and J by 1 base, with 2 bases of the junction left unmatched. CDR3 in amino acids: CASSLGTGRNTEAFF. The CDR3 nucleotides are TGTGCCAGCAGCTTAGGGACAGGGCGGAACACTGAAGCTTTCTTT. The complete variable domain, with remaining parts taken from reference TRBV7-2 and TRBJ1-1, reads GAGVSQSPSNKVTEKGKDVELRCDPISGHTALYWYRQSLGQGLEFLIYFQGNSAPDKSGLPSDRFSAERTGGSVSTLTIQRTQQEDSAVYLCASSLGTGRNTEAFFGQGTRLTVV.

This clone is a singleton in its sample. The V and J genes are TRBV14 and TRBJ1-1; D is uncertain. The CDR3 spans 13 residues. The germline V gene has CDR1 SGHDN and CDR2 FVKESK. Trimming took off 1 base at V and 5 bases at J, with 8 bases between the two ends. The CDR3 bases are TGTGCCAGCAGCCAAGCGGGGAGGACTGAAGCTTTCTTT. The encoded protein is CASSQAGRTEAFF.

This clone has just a few counts. The chain employs TRBV27 and TRBJ2-1, with D perhaps TRBD2 (6 bases). CDR3 length: 15 amino acids. Germline V lookup: CDR1 MNHEY, CDR2 SMNVEV (reference sequence). Trimming shortened V by 4 bases and J by 8 bases, and 18 bases separated the two germline ends. The CDR3 bases are TGTGCCAGCAGTTCGGGACTGAAACCGCGCGATGAGCAGTTCTTC. As protein: CASSSGLKPRDEQFF.

CDR3 bases: TGTGCCAGCAGTCAGACGCGGGGTCAGCCCCAGCATTTT. Translated, it gives CASSQTRGQPQHF. The chain joins TRBV28 to TRBJ1-5; D is ambiguous. Trimming stripped 5 bases from V and 6 bases from J, with 11 bases between. CDR3 length: 13 amino acids. Looked up from germline, CDR1 is MDHEN and CDR2 is SYDVKM.

The chain uses TRBV5-6 and TRBJ2-3; the match to TRBD1 covers 8 bases. Trimming removed 2 bases from V and 6 bases from J; junction bases left unmatched: 2. The germline V gene encodes CDR1 SGHDT and CDR2 YYEEEE. The CDR3 has 13 amino acids. CDR3 coding DNA: TGTGCCAGCAGCTTAAGACAGGGGGATACGCAGTATTTT. It translates to CASSLRQGDTQYF.

The chain has TRBV4-3 and TRBJ2-1; 7 bases fit TRBD2. The junction had 4 bases not matched to a gene; V was cut back by 4 bases and J by 1 base. The CDR3 runs 15 residues. Germline CDR1 is LGHNA and CDR2 is YSLEER. The CDR3 DNA reads as TGCGCCAGCAGCCCGCAAGCGGGGTCCTACAATGAGCAGTTCTTC. It yields the protein CASSPQAGSYNEQFF.

The V gene is TRBV30, the J gene TRBJ2-2, with TRBD2 matching 7 bases. Germline lookup yields CDR1 GTSNPN and CDR2 SVGIG (reference sequence). V was pared by 1 base and J by 5 bases, with 10 bases of the junction left unmatched. This CDR3 spans 16 amino acids. CDR3 in DNA: TGTGCCTGGAGTGGCCGGCAGCGGGACCTAACCGGGGAGCTGTTTTTT. Translation: CAWSGRQRDLTGELFF. Combining the CDR3 with reference TRBV30 and TRBJ2-2 gives the whole variable domain SQTIHQWPATLVQPVGSPLSLECTVEGTSNPNLYWYRQAAGRGLQLLFYSVGIGQISSEVPQNLSASRPQDRQFILSSKKLLLSDSGFYLCAWSGRQRDLTGELFFGEGSRLTVL.

The V gene is TRBV11-2, the J gene TRBJ1-2; possible D gene TRBD1, 5 bases. V was clipped by 2 bases and J by 11 bases, with 12 bases between them. The CDR3 covers 12 residues. CDR1 and CDR2 (germline): SGHAT, FQNNGV. The CDR3 DNA is TGTGCCAGCAGCTTATCCAGGGTCGGTTACACCTTC. Its protein is CASSLSRVGYTF.

A few counts support this clone. This chain links TRBV6-2 or TRBV6-3 with TRBJ2-7; 10 positions agree with TRBD2. This CDR3 is built from 15 residues. V was pared by 2 bases and J by 5 bases, with 6 bases of the junction left unmatched. Germline V gene lookup returns CDR1 MNHEY and CDR2 SVGEGT. CDR3 residues: CASSYRLAGVHEQYF. CDR3 DNA sequence: TGTGCCAGCAGTTACAGGCTAGCGGGAGTACACGAGCAGTACTTC.

The table lists this clone with a few counts. This chain joins TRBV28 and TRBJ2-3; TRBD1 aligns across 10 bases. The CDR3 consists of 15 residues. CDR1 is MDHEN and CDR2 is SYDVKM in the germline V gene. Trimming took 6 bases from V and 1 from J; bases not matched to a gene: 4. CDR3 sequence (DNA): TGTGCCAGCAGGTCCGGGACAGGGGGCACAGATACGCAGTATTTT. Its protein product is CASRSGTGGTDTQYF.

The chain has TRBV12-3 or TRBV12-4 and TRBJ1-5; no clear D. V was shortened by 2 bases and J by 4 bases, with 6 bases between the two germline ends. The CDR3 length is 13 residues. The CDR3 nucleotides are TGTGCCAGCAGTTTAACGGGGAATCAGCCCCAGCATTTT. Its translation is CASSLTGNQPQHF.

The DNA for the CDR3 is TGTGCCAGTAGTTCCCCGGGACAGGGGGCGCGGGACTATGGCTACACCTTC. It encodes CASSSPGQGARDYGYTF. The chain joins TRBV19 to TRBJ1-2; 12 bases fit TRBD1. The trim removed 5 bases at V and 3 bases at J, leaving 10 bases unmatched. Germline V CDR1 and CDR2: LNHDA, SQIVND (reference sequence). The CDR3 is 17 amino acids.

In its sample, this clone was seen a few times. The V call is TRBV18, the J call TRBJ2-5; a weak D match, TRBD2 (5 bases). The CDR3 covers 15 residues. Trimming pared 3 bases from V and 5 bases from J, leaving 16 bases between. CDR1 is KGHSH and CDR2 is LQKENI in the germline V gene. The CDR3 loop is CASSPLLRTGETQYF. As DNA, the CDR3 is TGTGCCAGCTCACCCCTGCTGCGCACGGGGGAGACCCAGTACTTC. Using reference TRBV18 and TRBJ2-5 for the parts outside the CDR3, the full variable domain is NAGVMQNPRHLVRRRGQEARLRCSPMKGHSHVYWYRQLPEEGLKFMVYLQKENIIDESGMPKERFSAEFPKEGPSILRIQQVVRGDSAAYFCASSPLLRTGETQYFGPGTRLLVL.